These 26 T cell receptor beta chains were all obtained from the same sample, sequenced in a study of early T cells in non-severe SARS-CoV-2 infection. TCRdb re-derived calls from the 5' RACE reads in MiXCR, one entry per CDR3 protein. The profile shows roughly 80,000 distinct CDR3 sequences, over 13% of them singletons. The sequencing input was whole blood. These receptor sequences come from an adult who was a healthcare worker with PCR-confirmed SARS-CoV-2 infection or an uninfected control (not recorded which).

This clonotype was found a few times. V and J are TRBV29-1 and TRBJ1-1; D uncertain. CDR3 length: 13 amino acids. Germline V CDR1 and CDR2: SQVTM, ANQGSEA. V gave up 7 bases and J gave up 1 base, with 13 bases separating them. The CDR3: CSAGKETNTEAFF. CDR3 coding DNA: TGCAGCGCCGGGAAGGAGACGAACACTGAAGCTTTCTTT.

This clonotype was observed a handful of times. This sequence joins TRBV9 and TRBJ1-1; a possible D gene is TRBD1 (6 bases). Germline-derived CDR1 and CDR2 are SGDLS and YYNGEE. This CDR3 spans 14 amino acids. V lost 2 bases, J lost 5 bases, and 13 bases lay in between. CDR3 in DNA: TGTGCCAGCAGCGTGTTACAGGGAGGAACTGAAGCTTTCTTT. This codes for CASSVLQGGTEAFF.

The rearrangement links TRBV20-1 to TRBJ1-1; D is unclear. V dropped 4 bases and J dropped 0 bases, with 6 bases sitting between them. Germline V gene sequence: CDR1 DFQATT, CDR2 SNEGSKA (reference sequence). CDR3 length equals 12 residues. DNA for the CDR3: TGCAGTGCTAACTTCATGAACACTGAAGCTTTCTTT. Its translation is CSANFMNTEAFF.

V is TRBV19 and J is TRBJ2-7; a weak D match, TRBD2 (6 bases). Germline V gene data show CDR1 as LNHDA and CDR2 as SQIVND (reference sequence). Deletions cut 7 bases from V and 6 bases from J, with 13 bases between. The CDR3 has 12 residues. The CDR3 here is CASTPGAGEQYF. In nucleotides, the CDR3 is TGTGCCAGTACCCCGGGAGCGGGCGAGCAGTACTTC.

This clonotype came up a few times. The chain is built from TRBV20-1 and TRBJ1-2; D remains unclear. V was pared by 0 bases and J by 2 bases, with 16 bases between. Germline V gives CDR1 DFQATT, CDR2 SNEGSKA (reference sequence). The CDR3 is 16 residues long. Here the CDR3 DNA reads TGCAGTGCTAGAGAGCCGGGCGGGAGTCAGAACTATGGCTACACCTTC. It translates to CSAREPGGSQNYGYTF.

In this sample, this clonotype turned up many times. The genes are TRBV18 and TRBJ2-5; D is unclear. V was cut by 0 bases and J by 7 bases, with 9 bases left in between. The CDR3 is made up of 13 amino acids. Germline V gene sequence: CDR1 KGHSH, CDR2 LQKENI. The CDR3 DNA sequence: TGTGCCAGCTCACCACCCTCACTGCGGACCCAGTACTTC. This encodes CASSPPSLRTQYF.

The chain recombines TRBV28 with TRBJ2-3; tentatively, D is TRBD2 (7 bases). The CDR3 totals 15 residues. The ends were cut back, 6 bases at V and 1 base at J, with 14 bases in the middle. CDR1 is MDHEN, CDR2 SYDVKM, per germline. CDR3 sequence reads: CASSLGGLRTDTQYF. DNA of the CDR3: TGTGCCAGCAGCCTGGGGGGGCTCCGCACAGATACGCAGTATTTT.

This clonotype was counted only a few times. This chain connects TRBV2 to TRBJ1-1, with a tentative D call TRBD1 (6 bases). The germline gives CDR1 SNHLY, CDR2 FYNNEI. Trimming left V 5 bases short and J 11 bases short, with 18 bases between. The CDR3 is 13 residues long. The CDR3, as DNA: TGTGCCAGCAGTTCCCAGGAGGGGGGGGCGGCTTTCTTT. Protein sequence: CASSSQEGGAAFF.

This clonotype appeared many times. The CDR3 DNA reads as TGTGCCAGCAGCGTAGGGACAGCGAACACCGGGGAGCTGTTTTTT. It yields the protein CASSVGTANTGELFF. The rearrangement uses TRBV9 and TRBJ2-2; D may be TRBD1 (6 bases). Germline-derived CDR1 and CDR2 are SGDLS and YYNGEE. The CDR3 consists of 15 residues. The ends were cut back, 0 bases at V and 0 bases at J, with 6 bases in the middle.

This rearrangement joins TRBV6-6 to TRBJ2-6, with 7 positions matching TRBD2. Germline trimming cut 7 bases from V and 2 bases from J; bases unmatched to any gene: 5. This CDR3 contains 15 residues. The germline V gene encodes CDR1 MNHNY and CDR2 SVGAGI (reference sequence). The CDR3 spells CASTPGGAGANVLTF. The CDR3 nucleotides are TGTGCCAGCACTCCGGGGGGTGCTGGGGCCAACGTCCTGACTTTC.

This clonotype showed up just a few times. The CDR3 sequence: CSASAKASSYEQYF. The DNA for the CDR3 is TGCAGTGCTAGCGCCAAAGCGAGCTCCTACGAGCAGTACTTC. The chain recombines TRBV20-1 with TRBJ2-7; unclear D gene. Germline V gives CDR1 DFQATT, CDR2 SNEGSKA (reference sequence). CDR3 length: 14 amino acids. Trimming removed 3 bases from V and 0 bases from J, with 12 bases in between.

In this sample, this clonotype turned up a few times. This chain connects TRBV5-1 to TRBJ1-4, with TRBD1 matching over 9 bases. V lost 0 bases and J lost 5; bases outside the gene matches: 2. The CDR3 is 15 residues long. Germline assignment: CDR1 SGHRS and CDR2 YFSETQ. CDR3 amino acids: CASSLVGQGNEKLFF. CDR3 nucleotide sequence: TGCGCCAGCAGCTTGGTGGGACAGGGAAATGAAAAACTGTTTTTT.

This clonotype was counted many times. The gene calls are TRBV7-9 and TRBJ1-2; D gene uncertain. Trimming pared 1 base from V and 2 bases from J, leaving 8 bases between. The germline CDR1 and CDR2 sequences are SEHNR and FQNEAQ (reference sequence). The CDR3 totals 14 residues. The DNA for the CDR3 is TGTGCCAGCAGCTTAGAGACGGGAAACTATGGCTACACCTTC. It yields the protein CASSLETGNYGYTF.

This clonotype was recorded at least ten times. V gene TRBV7-9 combines with J gene TRBJ2-7; 7 nucleotides match TRBD1. With 4 bases clipped from V and 7 bases from J, the junction kept 7 bases outside the gene matches. The CDR3 contains 13 residues. CDR1 SEHNR and CDR2 FQNEAQ come from the germline V gene (reference sequence). The CDR3 region is CASSWQTGSEQYF. In DNA, the CDR3 is TGTGCCAGCAGCTGGCAGACAGGGAGTGAGCAGTACTTC.

This sequence joins TRBV13 and TRBJ1-2; 12 positions match TRBD1. The CDR3 totals 17 residues. The germline V gene encodes CDR1 PRHDT and CDR2 FYEKMQ (reference sequence). V was clipped by 5 bases and J by 5 bases; unmatched bases: 12. CDR3 loop: CASSLLAGTGGQYGYTF. The DNA of the CDR3 is TGTGCCAGCAGCCTACTGGCTGGGACAGGGGGCCAATATGGCTACACCTTC.

In this sample, this clonotype turned up many times. V usage is TRBV7-6 and J usage is TRBJ1-6; TRBD1 matches 12 bases. The CDR3 loop spans 17 amino acids. Unmatched junction bases numbered 4, after V lost 5 bases and J lost 2 bases. Germline CDR1 and CDR2: SGHVS and FNYEAQ. The CDR3 spells CASSPGTGGPYNSPLHF. The CDR3 bases are TGTGCCAGCAGCCCAGGGACAGGGGGCCCCTATAATTCACCCCTCCACTTT.

This clonotype is labeled medium-sized. V usage is TRBV7-9 and J usage is TRBJ2-5; D is unresolved. The CDR3 covers 15 residues. The germline V gene encodes CDR1 SEHNR and CDR2 FQNEAQ (reference sequence). V lost 1 base, J lost 1 base, and 10 bases lay in between. The DNA for the CDR3 is TGTGCCAGCAGCTTAGGGCAGAGCCTCCAAGAGACCCAGTACTTC. Residues: CASSLGQSLQETQYF.

V is TRBV29-1 and J is TRBJ1-5; maybe TRBD1 (6 bases). With 6 bases removed from V and 11 bases from J, the gap between germline ends came to 14 bases. The CDR3 has 11 residues. In germline, CDR1 is SQVTM, CDR2 ANQGSEA. CDR3 coding DNA: TGCAGCGTCTATTTAGGGGGGTCCCAGCATTTT. Translation gives CSVYLGGSQHF. Full variable domain (remainder filled in from reference TRBV29-1 and TRBJ1-5): SAVISQKPSRDICQRGTSLTIQCQVDSQVTMMFWYRQQPGQSLTLIATANQGSEATYESGFVIDKFPISRPNLTFSTLTVSNMSPEDSSIYLCSVYLGGSQHFGDGTRLSIL.

This clonotype was detected ten times or more. This chain connects TRBV19 to TRBJ2-7; D gene ambiguous. Germline CDR1 is LNHDA and CDR2 is SQIVND (reference sequence). CDR3 size: 14 residues. Trimming shortened V by 6 bases and J by 3 bases, and 15 bases separated the two germline ends. The CDR3 is CASSPREPRYEQYF. For the CDR3, the DNA is TGTGCCAGTAGCCCCCGTGAGCCGCGCTACGAGCAGTACTTC.

This clonotype was recorded at least ten times. The chain uses TRBV6-2 or TRBV6-3 and TRBJ2-3; TRBD1 aligns across 8 bases. The CDR3 contains 16 residues. CDR1 and CDR2 from the germline V gene are MNHEY and SVGEGT. V lost 6 bases to trimming and J lost 4 bases; unmatched junction nucleotides: 12. CDR3 DNA sequence: TGTGCCAGCAGCCTACCCTCTACAGGGGGGCCAGATACGCAGTATTTT. It codes for CASSLPSTGGPDTQYF.

This clonotype has only a few counts. The chain couples TRBV11-2 to TRBJ2-2; the D is unclear. The germline V and J ends were trimmed by 4 bases and 2 bases, with 11 bases remaining between them. This CDR3 region has 15 residues. Germline V CDR1 and CDR2: SGHAT, FQNNGV. The CDR3 protein is CASSSPWGNTGELFF. DNA for the CDR3: TGTGCCAGCAGCTCTCCCTGGGGAAACACCGGGGAGCTGTTTTTT.

J is TRBJ2-3 and V is TRBV29-1; 9 nucleotides agree with TRBD1. The CDR3 has 15 residues. The germline V gene has CDR1 SQVTM and CDR2 ANQGSEA. After removal of 4 bases from V and 6 bases from J, the junction contained 11 bases not matched to a gene. The CDR3 is CSVARTGGAGDTQYF. The CDR3 coding sequence is TGCAGCGTTGCAAGAACAGGGGGCGCGGGTGATACGCAGTATTTT.

This clonotype was seen repeatedly, ten times or more. The chain is built from TRBV7-6 and TRBJ2-2; 7 positions match TRBD1. CDR3 length equals 16 residues. V gave up 5 bases and J gave up 7 bases; unmatched junction bases: 13. Germline loops: CDR1 SGHVS, CDR2 FNYEAQ. CDR3 bases: TGTGCCAGCAGCCAAACCCCCGACAGGGCCGGCGGGGAGCTGTTTTTT. Its translation: CASSQTPDRAGGELFF.

Many counts were recorded for this clonotype. The chain combines TRBV7-8 with TRBJ2-7; 12 nucleotides align to TRBD2. CDR1 is SGHVS and CDR2 is FQNEAQ in the germline V gene. This CDR3 region has 15 residues. The junction had 8 bases not matched to a gene; V was cut back by 7 bases and J by 4 bases. CDR3: CASTFGLAGSYEQYF. The CDR3 DNA reads as TGTGCCAGCACCTTCGGACTAGCGGGATCATACGAGCAGTACTTC.

This clonotype has only a few counts. The gene calls are TRBV6-2 or TRBV6-3 and TRBJ2-3; 10 bases match TRBD2. CDR1 is MNHEY, CDR2 SVGEGT, per germline. The CDR3 covers 15 residues. The ends lost 6 bases at V and 4 bases at J; junction bases unmatched: 7. The CDR3 DNA follows: TGTGCCAGCAGAACCAAGCGGGGGGGCCCAGATACGCAGTATTTT. Protein: CASRTKRGGPDTQYF.

This clonotype has a count of ten or more. The rearrangement uses TRBV28 and TRBJ1-6; the match to TRBD1 covers 7 bases. This CDR3 has 16 amino acids. V shed 3 bases and J 8 bases; nucleotides not matched to a gene: 10. Germline V lookup: CDR1 MDHEN, CDR2 SYDVKM. CDR3 sequence: CASSFGQAKLHSPLHF. CDR3 coding DNA: TGTGCCAGCAGTTTCGGACAGGCCAAGCTACATTCACCCCTCCACTTT.